These 6 T cell receptor beta chains came from one sample sequenced in a study of T cell repertoires in cytomegalovirus infection. TCRdb independently ran MiXCR on the reads; one entry per CDR3 protein. The sample consists of roughly 860,000 distinct CDR3 sequences, approximately 32% of them appearing once. No antigen has been identified for these receptors. This specimen was cultured CD8+ T cells from PBMCs, taken from culture after CMV antigen stimulation. The receptors come from a human donor in good health (CMV status not recorded). Some clones in this sample may be carry-over from other donors' samples.

V is TRBV14 and J is TRBJ2-5; 10 positions agree with TRBD1. CDR1 is SGHDN, CDR2 FVKESK, per germline. The CDR3 contains 15 residues. V trimming: 2 bases; J trimming: 5 bases; junction bases outside the gene matches: 5. In DNA, the CDR3 is TGTGCCAGCAGCCAACGACAGGGGGCAAGGGAGACCCAGTACTTC. Translation: CASSQRQGARETQYF.

Note on this clonotype: A single base separates this from a much larger clone, so it may be a read error. J is TRBJ1-2 and V is TRBV7-2; 7 positions match TRBD1. CDR3 length equals 14 residues. In germline, CDR1 is SGHTA, CDR2 FQGNSA. J was trimmed by 6 bases and V by 3 bases; bases with no gene match: 7. DNA of the CDR3: TGTGCCAGCAGCTTGGAGGGGGCAGTCAATGGCTACACCTTC. Amino acids: CASSLEGAVNGYTF.

This clonotype was found a few times. The chain has TRBV27 and TRBJ1-2, with 7 bases identical to TRBD1. Germline CDR1 MNHEY, CDR2 SMNVEV (reference sequence). The CDR3 runs 14 residues. After removal of 7 bases from V and 6 bases from J, the junction contained 11 bases not matched to a gene. CDR3 bases: TGTGCCAGCACCACTATACAGGGGAAACATGGCTACACCTTC. Its protein product is CASTTIQGKHGYTF.

This sequence joins TRBV10-3 and TRBJ2-3; D is ambiguous. Between the trimmed V and J ends, which lost 6 bases and 6 bases, there was a span of 10 bases. CDR1 is ENHRY, CDR2 SYGVKD, per germline. The CDR3 covers 12 residues. CDR3: CAIRDAPDTQYF. For the CDR3, the DNA is TGTGCCATCAGGGATGCGCCCGATACGCAGTATTTT.

This clonotype occurred many times. The CDR3 sequence is CASSPRTGRSEQYV. Here the CDR3 DNA reads TGTGCCAGCAGTCCACGGACAGGGAGGAGCGAGCAGTACGTC. The genes are TRBV12-3 or TRBV12-4 and TRBJ2-7; 8 nucleotides line up with TRBD1. V dropped 5 bases and J dropped 6; count of bases not matched to a gene: 9. The CDR3 runs 14 residues.

The chain employs TRBV7-9 and TRBJ2-7, with 14 nucleotides matching TRBD2. Germline assignment: CDR1 SEHNR and CDR2 FQNEAQ (reference sequence). The CDR3 totals 17 residues. V was pared by 6 bases and J by 0 bases, with 7 bases of the junction left unmatched. The CDR3 protein is CASRTGTSGGLSYEQYF. The CDR3 region has the DNA TGTGCCAGCAGGACCGGGACTAGCGGGGGCCTCTCCTACGAGCAGTACTTC.